The present TCR beta chain was sequenced within a study of blood T cell repertoires in COVID-19. Assay used: immunoSEQ multiplex PCR; TCRdb lists only in-frame clones, some missing. The sample lists fewer than 500,000 clones, 85% to 90% occurring once. Adults between roughly 18 and 90 years of age took part from 24 US areas. Symptom resolution, clearance, or two negative PCRs marked donors in Cohort 3 as recovered. The CDR3 is 16 residues long. Germline V gives CDR1 LGHDT, CDR2 YNNKEL (reference sequence). The J segment lost 6 bases and the V segment lost 4 bases, leaving 9 bases of the junction unmatched.

The chain is built from TRBV3-1 (or the pseudogene TRBV3-2) and TRBJ2-7; TRBD2 aligns across 13 bases. This clonotype was obtained from a man aged 25-45 years who had recovered from COVID-19. Specimen: PBMCs or T cells enriched from blood (not recorded which). CDR3 sequence: CASSLGLAGVIGEQYF. For the CDR3, the DNA is TGTGCCAGCAGCCTTGGACTAGCGGGAGTCATCGGCGAGCAGTACTTC.